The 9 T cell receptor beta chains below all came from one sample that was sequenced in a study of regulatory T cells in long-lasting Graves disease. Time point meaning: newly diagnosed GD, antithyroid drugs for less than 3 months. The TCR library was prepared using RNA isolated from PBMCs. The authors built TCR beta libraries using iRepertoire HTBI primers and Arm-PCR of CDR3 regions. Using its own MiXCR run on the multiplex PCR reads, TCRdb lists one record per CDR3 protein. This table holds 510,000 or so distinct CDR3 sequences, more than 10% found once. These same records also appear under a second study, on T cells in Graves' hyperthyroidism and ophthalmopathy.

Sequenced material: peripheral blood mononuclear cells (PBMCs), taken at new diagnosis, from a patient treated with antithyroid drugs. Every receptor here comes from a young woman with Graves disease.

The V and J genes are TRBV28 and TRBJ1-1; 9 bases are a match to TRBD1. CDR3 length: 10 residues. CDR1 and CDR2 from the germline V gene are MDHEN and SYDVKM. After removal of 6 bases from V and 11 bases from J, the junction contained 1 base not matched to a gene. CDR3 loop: CASRGTGAFF. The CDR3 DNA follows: TGTGCCAGCAGGGGGACAGGGGCTTTCTTT.

CDR3 DNA sequence: TGTGCCAGCTGCTGCAGGGGTTTTAGCACCGGGGAGCTGTTTTTT. It is translated as CASCCRGFSTGELFF. The chain recombines TRBV2 with TRBJ2-2; TRBD1 is a possible D gene (6 bases). Germline lookup yields CDR1 SNHLY and CDR2 FYNNEI. Trimming took off 8 bases at V and 4 bases at J, with 17 bases between the two ends. The CDR3 length is 15 residues.

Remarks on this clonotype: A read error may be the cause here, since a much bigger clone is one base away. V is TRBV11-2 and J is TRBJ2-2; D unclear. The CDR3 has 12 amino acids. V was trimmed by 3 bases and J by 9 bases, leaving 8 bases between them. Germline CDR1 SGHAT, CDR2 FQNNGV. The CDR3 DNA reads TGTGCCAGCAGCTTTGCCGCCAGGGAGCTGTTTTTT. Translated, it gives CASSFAARELFF.

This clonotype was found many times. Here the CDR3 DNA reads TGTGCCAGCACCCCTGGGGGATTAGCGGTTACCTACGAGCAGTACTTC. Its protein product is CASTPGGLAVTYEQYF. The V gene is TRBV28, the J gene TRBJ2-7; weak D call: TRBD2 (6 bases). V lost 7 bases to trimming and J lost 2 bases, with 21 bases between them. This CDR3 spans 16 amino acids. Germline loops: CDR1 MDHEN, CDR2 SYDVKM.

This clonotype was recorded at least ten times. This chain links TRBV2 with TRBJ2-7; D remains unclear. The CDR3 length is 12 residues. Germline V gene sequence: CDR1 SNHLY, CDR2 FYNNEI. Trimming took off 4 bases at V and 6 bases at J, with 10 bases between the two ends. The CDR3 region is CASSGILPEQYF. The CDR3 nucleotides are TGTGCCAGCAGTGGGATCCTTCCCGAGCAGTACTTC.

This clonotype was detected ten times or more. The CDR3 DNA sequence: TGTGCCACCAGCGGTCAGGAACGGAGGTACAATGAGCAGTTCTTC. Translating gives CATSGQERRYNEQFF. J is TRBJ2-1 and V is TRBV15, with D tentatively TRBD2 (5 bases). This CDR3 has 15 amino acids. Germline assignment: CDR1 LNHNV and CDR2 YYDKDF (reference sequence). V was pared by 5 bases and J by 4 bases, with 15 bases between.

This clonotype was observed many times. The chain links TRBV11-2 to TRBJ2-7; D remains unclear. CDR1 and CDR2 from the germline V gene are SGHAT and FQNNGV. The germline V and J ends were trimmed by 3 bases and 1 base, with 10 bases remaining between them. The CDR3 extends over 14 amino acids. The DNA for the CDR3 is TGTGCCAGCAGCTTTCTAGGGAAATCCTACGAGCAGTACTTC. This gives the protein CASSFLGKSYEQYF.

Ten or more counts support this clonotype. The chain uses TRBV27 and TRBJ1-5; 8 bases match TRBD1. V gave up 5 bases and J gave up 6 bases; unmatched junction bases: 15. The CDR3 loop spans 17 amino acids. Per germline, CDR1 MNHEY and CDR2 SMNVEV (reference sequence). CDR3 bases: TGTGCCAGCAGTCCCCTCGTACTCCAGGGGGCGATTCAGCCCCAGCATTTT. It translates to CASSPLVLQGAIQPQHF.

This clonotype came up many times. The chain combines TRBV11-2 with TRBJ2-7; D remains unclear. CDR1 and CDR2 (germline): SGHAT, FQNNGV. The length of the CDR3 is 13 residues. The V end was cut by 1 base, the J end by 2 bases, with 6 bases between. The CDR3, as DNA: TGTGCCAGCAGCTTAGGGACGACCTACGAGCAGTACTTC. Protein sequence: CASSLGTTYEQYF.